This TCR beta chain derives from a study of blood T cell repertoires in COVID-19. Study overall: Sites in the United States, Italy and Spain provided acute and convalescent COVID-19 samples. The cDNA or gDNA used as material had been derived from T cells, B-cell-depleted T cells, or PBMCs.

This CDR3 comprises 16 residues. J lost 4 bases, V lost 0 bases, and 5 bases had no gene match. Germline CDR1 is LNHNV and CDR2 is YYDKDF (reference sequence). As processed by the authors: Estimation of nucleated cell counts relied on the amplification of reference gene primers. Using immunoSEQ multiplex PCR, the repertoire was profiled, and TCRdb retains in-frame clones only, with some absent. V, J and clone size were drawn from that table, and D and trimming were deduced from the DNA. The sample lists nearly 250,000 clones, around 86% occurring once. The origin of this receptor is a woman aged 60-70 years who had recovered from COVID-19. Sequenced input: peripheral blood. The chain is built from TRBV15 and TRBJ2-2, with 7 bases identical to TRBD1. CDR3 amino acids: CATSRDMTGITGELFF. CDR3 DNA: TGTGCCACCAGCAGAGATATGACAGGGATCACCGGGGAGCTGTTTTTT.